These T cell receptor beta chains were read from a single sample in a study of technical replicates of blood from several donors. Clones were read by immunoSEQ multiplex PCR, and TCRdb kept only the in-frame ones, dropping some. The table has about 75,000 clones, around 97% seen once. Specimen: T cells isolated from PBMCs. All receptors come from a human donor in good health. The CDR3 runs from the conserved cysteine through the conserved F or W. The D gene is left open where the match is weak. Size is omitted from some rows. Given values are once, few, many or a class for expanded clones.

CDR3 length	V gene	clone size	D gene	J gene	CDR3 DNA	CDR3 protein
14	TRBV29-1	.	TRBD1	TRBJ2-1	TGCAGCGTTGCCGGGACAGGGGGCTATAATGAGCAGTTCTTC	CSVAGTGGYNEQFF
16	TRBV29-1	.	TRBD2	TRBJ2-5	TGCAGCGTTGAAGAATTCCTAGCGGGGTCAGGGGAGACCCAGTACTTC	CSVEEFLAGSGETQYF
13	TRBV28	.	TRBD1	TRBJ1-1	TGTGCCAGCACCTCCGGACAGGGGACTGAAGCTTTCTTT	CASTSGQGTEAFF
17	TRBV4-1	.	TRBD2	TRBJ2-1	TGCGCCAGCAGCCAAGAGCCGGCGGGGGGCCCCTACAATGAGCAGTTCTTC	CASSQEPAGGPYNEQFF
14	TRBV5-1	.	.	TRBJ2-7	TGCGCCAGCAGCTTCCGGGTCGCCTTTTCCGAGCAGTACTTC	CASSFRVAFSEQYF
16	TRBV5-6	.	.	TRBJ2-3	TGTGCCAGCAGCTTGGCCGCTGGGTGGCGGGCAGATACGCAGTATTTT	CASSLAAGWRADTQYF
16	TRBV9	.	TRBD2	TRBJ2-2	TGTGCCAGCAGCGCCCTAGCGGGCCGGGGGACCGGGGAGCTGTTTTTT	CASSALAGRGTGELFF
11	TRBV11-2	.	.	TRBJ2-1	TGTGCCAGCAGCCTATCAAATGAGCAGTTCTTC	CASSLSNEQFF
13	TRBV6-6	.	.	TRBJ1-2	TGTGCCAGCAGAGGACGCCAGGGGTATGGCTACACCTTC	CASRGRQGYGYTF
14	TRBV28	.	.	TRBJ2-7	TGTGCCAGCACCCGGGGGTCGGCTTCCTACGAGCAGTACTTC	CASTRGSASYEQYF
12	TRBV28	.	TRBD2	TRBJ2-7	TGTGCCAGCAGTTTGGGGGGGTCCGAGCAGTACTTC	CASSLGGSEQYF
17	TRBV28	.	TRBD1	TRBJ1-1	TGTGCCAGCACGACCCCTCCGGGAGGGGGCACGAACACTGAAGCTTTCTTT	CASTTPPGGGTNTEAFF
13	TRBV7-3	once	TRBD1	TRBJ1-1	TGTGCCAGCAGCTCAAGGAGGGACAGACGAGCTTTCTTT	CASSSRRDRRAFF
14	TRBV7-7	.	TRBD2	TRBJ2-7	TGTGCTAGCAGCTTAGGGAGGGGTTCCTACGAGCAGTACTTC	CASSLGRGSYEQYF
14	TRBV7-9	.	TRBD1	TRBJ1-5	TGTGCCAGCAGCTGGGACAGGGAGGATCAGCCCCAGCATTTT	CASSWDREDQPQHF
18	TRBV4-1	.	.	TRBJ1-4	TGCGCCAGCAGCCAAGTAGGGGAAAGTGTTCCGGCTAATGAAAAACTGTTTTTT	CASSQVGESVPANEKLFF
19	TRBV23-1	.	TRBD1	TRBJ1-5	TGCGCCAGCAGTCACCCCGGGACAGGGGCATTCATTAGCAATCAGCCCCAGCATTTT	CASSHPGTGAFISNQPQHF
16	TRBV27	once	TRBD1	TRBJ1-1	TGTGCCAGCAGTTTTTGGCCAGGGGGCCTGAACACTGAAGCTTTCTTT	CASSFWPGGLNTEAFF
13	TRBV6-1	.	.	TRBJ2-1	TGTGCCAGCCGGGACACATCCTACAATGAGCAGTTCTTC	CASRDTSYNEQFF
13	TRBV7-9	.	.	TRBJ1-2	TGTGCCAGCAGCTATAAAACAACAGGGAGCTACACCTTC	CASSYKTTGSYTF
13	TRBV5-6	.	.	TRBJ2-5	TGTGCCAGCAGCATGGACCGGGGTGAGACCCAGTACTTC	CASSMDRGETQYF
14	TRBV27	.	.	TRBJ2-6	TGTGCCAGCAGTCCCCGTCCTGGGGCCAACGTCCTGACTTTC	CASSPRPGANVLTF
17	TRBV10-2	.	TRBD2	TRBJ2-2	TGCGCCAGCAGTGATTGGGCGGCGGGAGCGTCCACCGGGGAGCTGTTTTTT	CASSDWAAGASTGELFF
14	TRBV19	.	TRBD1	TRBJ2-7	TGTGCCAGTAACCCGACAGGGGAAAGCTACGAGCAGTACTTC	CASNPTGESYEQYF
19	TRBV27	.	TRBD2	TRBJ2-3	TGTGCCAGCAGTTTATTTCGACTAGCGGGGCGAGGTTCCGCAGATACGCAGTATTTT	CASSLFRLAGRGSADTQYF
13	TRBV29-1	.	TRBD2	TRBJ2-5	TGCAGCGTTGGGATAGCGGGAGAGGAGACCCAGTACTTC	CSVGIAGEETQYF
11	TRBV29-1	.	.	TRBJ1-2	TGCAGCGTTAGCTCTAACTATGGCTACACCTTC	CSVSSNYGYTF
17	TRBV4-1	once	TRBD1	TRBJ2-2	TGCGCCAGCAGCCAACCTAGGACAGGGGGCTGGTTGGGGGAGCTGTTTTTT	CASSQPRTGGWLGELFF
15	TRBV4-1	.	.	TRBJ1-2	TGCGCCAGCAGCCAAGTTGGGGGACAAAACTATGGCTACACCTTC	CASSQVGGQNYGYTF
16	TRBV4-1	.	TRBD1	TRBJ1-5	TGCGCCAGCAGCCAGGTACAGGGGCAACAGTATCAGCCCCAGCATTTT	CASSQVQGQQYQPQHF
11	TRBV30	.	TRBD1	TRBJ1-2	TGTGCCTGGACCCGGGACAGGGGCTACACCTTC	CAWTRDRGYTF
11	TRBV5-5	.	.	TRBJ2-7	TGTGCCAGCACCCGGGATTACGAGCAGTACTTC	CASTRDYEQYF
12	TRBV6-5	.	.	TRBJ1-2	TGTGCCAGCAGCTCCTTTTATGTTGGCTACACCTTC	CASSSFYVGYTF
12	TRBV30	once	TRBD1	TRBJ1-6	TGTGCCTGGGGACAGGCAAATTCACCCCTCCACTTT	CAWGQANSPLHF
14	TRBV25-1	.	.	TRBJ2-7	TGTGCCAGCAGTGAAGGGGGGGCGATCGACGAGCAGTACTTC	CASSEGGAIDEQYF
15	TRBV27	.	TRBD2	TRBJ2-3	TGTGCCAGCAGTGGCCCGGGGGGGATGTCTGGTACGCAGTATTTT	CASSGPGGMSGTQYF
14	TRBV19	.	.	TRBJ1-5	TGTGCCAGTAGGGGGGCAGTTAGCAATCAGCCCCAGCATTTT	CASRGAVSNQPQHF
13	TRBV4-1	.	.	TRBJ1-4	TGCGCCAGCAGAGAAGTGGGAGATGAAAAACTGTTTTTT	CASREVGDEKLFF
15	TRBV6-1	.	TRBD1	TRBJ1-2	TGTGCCAGCCCCGTTAGACAGGGCTCTAACTATGGCTACACCTTC	CASPVRQGSNYGYTF
14	TRBV11-2	.	TRBD1	TRBJ1-1	TGTGCCAGCAGATTGCGGGACAGCGAGACTGAAGCTTTCTTT	CASRLRDSETEAFF
14	TRBV29-1	.	TRBD2	TRBJ2-1	TGCAGCGTTCTTGGGCTAGCGGGAGTCAATGAGCAGTTCTTC	CSVLGLAGVNEQFF
15	TRBV12-5	.	TRBD1	TRBJ2-5	TGTGCTAGTGGGACTGGGACAGGGCCCCGAGTAACCCAGTACTTC	CASGTGTGPRVTQYF
15	TRBV27	once	.	TRBJ2-3	TGTGCCAGCAGCGGAGGGTCCCTCGGACGAGATACGCAGTATTTT	CASSGGSLGRDTQYF
15	TRBV7-2	.	.	TRBJ2-7	TGTGCCAGCAGCTTATTTTCGGGGGATCTCTACGAGCAGTACTTC	CASSLFSGDLYEQYF
15	TRBV7-9	.	.	TRBJ2-1	TGTGCCAGCAGCTACCCCCCGGGACTCATTTCCGAGCAGTTCTTC	CASSYPPGLISEQFF
15	TRBV5-1	.	TRBD1	TRBJ1-1	TGCGCCAGCAGCAAGGGACAGGGCGGGAACACTGAAGCTTTCTTT	CASSKGQGGNTEAFF
15	TRBV29-1	.	TRBD2	TRBJ2-7	TGCAGCGTTGAATTCCCGGGACTAGCGGTGGGTGAGCAGTACTTC	CSVEFPGLAVGEQYF
16	TRBV7-6	.	.	TRBJ2-1	TGTGCCAGCAGCGGACCCCGGGACTCCAGCCTCAATGAGCAGTTCTTC	CASSGPRDSSLNEQFF
14	TRBV7-9	.	TRBD1	TRBJ2-2	TGTGCCAGCAGCCCCTGGACAGGGACCGGGGAGCTGTTTTTT	CASSPWTGTGELFF
14	TRBV18	.	.	TRBJ1-2	TGTGCCAGTTCAATAGTCAGGGAAGGTGAAGGCTACACCTTC	CASSIVREGEGYTF
11	TRBV25-1	.	.	TRBJ2-7	TGTGCCAGCAGTGATCGTTACGAGCAGTACTTC	CASSDRYEQYF
18	TRBV27	.	.	TRBJ1-5	TGTGCCAGCAGTTCAACAGAAGGATCACTTATTACCAATCAGCCCCAGCATTTT	CASSSTEGSLITNQPQHF
13	TRBV28	.	.	TRBJ1-5	TGTGCCAGCATCAACAGTCTGAATCAGCCCCAGCATTTT	CASINSLNQPQHF
14	TRBV2	.	.	TRBJ2-1	TGTGCCAGCAGTGACCGGGGTGGTCTCAATGAGCAGTTCTTC	CASSDRGGLNEQFF
16	TRBV27	.	TRBD1	TRBJ2-2	TGTGCCAGCAGTCTACCGGACAGGGGGGACACCGGGGAGCTGTTTTTT	CASSLPDRGDTGELFF